These 2 T cell receptor beta chains originate from one sample sequenced in a study of blood T cells in healthy people across ages. The authors ran a second PCR of about 7 to 11 cycles using a sample-barcoded 5' primer and a J-beta primer mix. A single record per CDR3 protein comes from TCRdb applying MiXCR to the 5' RACE reads. The profile covers about a million distinct CDR3 sequences, with around two fifths appearing a single time and around 12% taken by the ten largest. Sequencing was performed on blood. The receptors derive from a young man in good health.

The chain uses TRBV4-1 and TRBJ2-1; 8 bases match TRBD1. The CDR3 extends over 13 amino acids. V lost 0 bases, J lost 10 bases, and 2 bases stayed unmatched. The germline gives CDR1 MGHRA, CDR2 YSYEKL. CDR3 DNA: TGCGCCAGCAGCCAAGAGGGACAGGAAGAGCAGTTCTTC. Amino acids: CASSQEGQEEQFF.

The rearrangement uses TRBV20-1 and TRBJ1-2; perhaps TRBD1 as D (5 bases). The CDR3 length is 17 residues. The germline V gene has CDR1 DFQATT and CDR2 SNEGSKA (reference sequence). V lost 0 bases to trimming and J lost 2 bases, with 19 bases between them. CDR3: CSARDQDTGTANYGYTF. DNA of the CDR3: TGCAGTGCTAGAGATCAGGACACCGGGACCGCAAACTATGGCTACACCTTC.